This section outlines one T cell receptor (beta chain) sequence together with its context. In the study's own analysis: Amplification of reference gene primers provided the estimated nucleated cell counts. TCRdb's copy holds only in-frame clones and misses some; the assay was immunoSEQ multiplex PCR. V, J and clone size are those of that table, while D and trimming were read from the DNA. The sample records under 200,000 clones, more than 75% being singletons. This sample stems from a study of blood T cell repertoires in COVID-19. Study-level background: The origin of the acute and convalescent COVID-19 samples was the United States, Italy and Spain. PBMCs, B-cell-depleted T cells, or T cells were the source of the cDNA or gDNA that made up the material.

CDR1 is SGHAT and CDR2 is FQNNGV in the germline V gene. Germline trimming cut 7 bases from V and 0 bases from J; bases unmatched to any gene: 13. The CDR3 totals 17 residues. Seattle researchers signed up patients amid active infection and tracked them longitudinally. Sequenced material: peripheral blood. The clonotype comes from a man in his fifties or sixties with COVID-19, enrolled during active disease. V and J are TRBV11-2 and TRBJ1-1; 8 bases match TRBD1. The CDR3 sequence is CASNDQGAAFMNTEAFF. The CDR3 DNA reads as TGTGCCAGCAACGACCAGGGGGCCGCATTCATGAACACTGAAGCTTTCTTT.